This is a list of T cell receptor beta chains from one sample in a study of radiation and T cells in renal cell carcinoma. Sequencing was performed with immunoSEQ multiplex PCR; in TCRdb, only in-frame clones are kept and a portion is missing. The sample has about 86,000 clones, around four fifths seen once. Source: blood, taken from a patient whose treatment included radiotherapy and nephrectomy. All receptors derive from a man between 45 and 60 years old with renal cell carcinoma. Both conserved end residues are part of each CDR3. D genes are given only for firm matches.

j_gene	d_gene	v_gene	len	CDR3nt	CDR3aa
TRBJ2-1	TRBD2	TRBV28	15	TGTGCCAGCAGTTTACTGACGGGACTAGCGGGAGGACCGTTCTTC	CASSLLTGLAGGPFF
TRBJ2-3	TRBD2	TRBV19	17	TGTGCCAGTAAACCGGGGACTAGCGGGAGGAGAGGAGATACGCAGTATTTT	CASKPGTSGRRGDTQYF
TRBJ1-4	.	TRBV7-9	14	TGTGCCAGCAGCGACCAGGGACCTAATGAAAAACTGTTTTTT	CASSDQGPNEKLFF
TRBJ2-2	TRBD2	TRBV29-1	15	TGCAGCGTGGGGCCGAGCGGGAGGGGGACCGGGGAGCTGTTTTTT	CSVGPSGRGTGELFF
TRBJ1-6	TRBD1	TRBV19	16	TGTGCCAGTAGTTTCAGGGGGCTGTACGATAATTCACCCCTCCACTTT	CASSFRGLYDNSPLHF
TRBJ2-7	.	TRBV28	13	TGTGCCAGCAGTTTACTCGGGTACTACGAGCAGTACTTC	CASSLLGYYEQYF
TRBJ2-1	.	TRBV30	15	TGTGCCTGGAGTGCAGGGGACACATACTACAATGAGCAGTTCTTC	CAWSAGDTYYNEQFF
TRBJ2-7	.	TRBV7-3	15	TGTGCCAGCAGCTTAGGTGGGGGCCTCTCCTACGAGCAGTACTTC	CASSLGGGLSYEQYF
TRBJ1-4	.	TRBV19	16	TGTGCCAGTAGTGCCGGGACGTCGTTTCTCGATGAAAAACTGTTTTTT	CASSAGTSFLDEKLFF
TRBJ1-1	TRBD1	TRBV11-1	15	TGTGCCAGCAGCTTACAGGGCCAGACAGGGGCTGAAGCTTTCTTT	CASSLQGQTGAEAFF
TRBJ1-6	.	TRBV11-3	15	TGTGCCAGCAGCTTATCTGGCAGCGGGGATTCACCCCTCCACTTT	CASSLSGSGDSPLHF